Following are 18 T cell receptor beta chains from one sample sequenced in a study of cytomegalovirus exposure and HLA in healthy donors. The PCR made use of 60 Vbeta and 13 Jbeta primers. Sequencing used immunoSEQ multiplex PCR; TCRdb keeps in-frame clones, though not all of them. In the table there are roughly 170,000 clones, around 80% of which are singletons. The sample consisted of PBMCs. These receptors all come from a woman in her forties or fifties in good health and CMV-seropositive.

This clone was seen a few times. The sample holds other DNA sequences that translate to the same CDR3. The V gene is TRBV5-1, the J gene TRBJ1-2, with TRBD1 identical over 10 bases. The CDR3 has 14 amino acids. Unmatched junction bases numbered 3, after V lost 5 bases and J lost 2 bases. The germline V gene has CDR1 SGHRS and CDR2 YFSETQ. The CDR3 DNA is TGCGCCAGCAGACCGGGACAGGGGAACTATGGCTACACCTTC. Translation: CASRPGQGNYGYTF.

V gene TRBV4-2 combines with J gene TRBJ2-1; 7 nucleotides match TRBD2. The junction had 8 bases not matched to a gene; V was cut back by 1 base and J by 5 bases. Germline lookup yields CDR1 LGHNA and CDR2 YNFKEQ. CDR3 length equals 16 residues. For the CDR3, the DNA is TGTGCCAGCAGCCAAGGGGGCGGGAGAAAGAACAATGAGCAGTTCTTC. Translating gives CASSQGGGRKNNEQFF.

The gene calls are TRBV10-3 and TRBJ2-7; possible D gene TRBD1, 6 bases. The germline gives CDR1 ENHRY, CDR2 SYGVKD. The V end was cut by 10 bases, the J end by 2 bases, with 18 bases between. The CDR3 is 14 residues long. The CDR3 spells CATDTDQGPYEQYF. CDR3 nucleotide sequence: TGTGCCACCGACACGGATCAGGGGCCCTACGAGCAGTACTTC.

The genes are TRBV11-1 and TRBJ2-1, with a tentative D call TRBD1 (6 bases). The germline V and J ends were trimmed by 2 bases and 3 bases, with 14 bases remaining between them. CDR3 length: 16 amino acids. The germline V gene has CDR1 SGHAT and CDR2 FQDESV (reference sequence). The CDR3 sequence: CASSLQGTRDYNEQFF. The CDR3 DNA follows: TGTGCCAGCAGCTTACAGGGGACGAGGGACTACAATGAGCAGTTCTTC. Supplemented by reference TRBV11-1 and TRBJ2-1, the full variable domain reads EAEVAQSPRYKITEKSQAVAFWCDPISGHATLYWYRQILGQGPELLVQFQDESVVDDSQLPKDRFSAERLKGVDSTLKIQPAELGDSAMYLCASSLQGTRDYNEQFFGPGTRLTVL.

The J gene is TRBJ2-7, the V gene TRBV7-9; possible D gene TRBD1, 6 bases. The CDR3 runs 12 residues. Germline V gene data show CDR1 as SEHNR and CDR2 as FQNEAQ (reference sequence). The CDR3 region has the DNA TGTGCAACCGGCCAGGGGATCTACGAGCAGTACTTC. It translates to CATGQGIYEQYF.

This chain joins TRBV18 and TRBJ2-1; 12 bases map to TRBD2. Germline trimming cut 3 bases from V and 6 bases from J; bases unmatched to any gene: 15. The CDR3 is made up of 19 amino acids. Germline lookup yields CDR1 KGHSH and CDR2 LQKENI. CDR3 bases: TGTGCCAGCTCACCCCCCCGGACTAGCGGGGTCAAGGTCATCAATGAGCAGTTCTTC. It yields the protein CASSPPRTSGVKVINEQFF.

This chain uses TRBV11-3 with TRBJ2-2, with no clear D. The germline V gene has CDR1 SGHNT and CDR2 YENEEA. This CDR3 region has 14 residues. With 1 base removed from V and 3 bases from J, the gap between germline ends came to 6 bases. CDR3 DNA: TGTGCCAGCAGCTTAGCACGGGACACCGGGGAGCTGTTTTTT. Amino acid sequence: CASSLARDTGELFF. Variable domain in full (rest from reference TRBV11-3 and TRBJ2-2): EAGVVQSPRYKIIEKKQPVAFWCNPISGHNTLYWYLQNLGQGPELLIRYENEEAVDDSQLPKDRFSAERLKGVDSTLKIQPAELGDSAVYLCASSLARDTGELFFGEGSRLTVL.

This clone was seen more than once but under ten times. This chain links TRBV18 with TRBJ2-7; 7 nucleotides line up with TRBD1. Germline assignment: CDR1 KGHSH and CDR2 LQKENI. The CDR3 runs 15 residues. V shed 3 bases and J 7 bases; nucleotides not matched to a gene: 12. The CDR3 DNA reads as TGTGCCAGCTCACCTAACGAGGGGGCGCTGGGTGAGCAGTACTTC. It is translated as CASSPNEGALGEQYF.

As for this clone: The junction and the germline gene differ at one end; a read error may be behind it. The gene calls are TRBV7-7 and TRBJ2-5, with TRBD2 matching 13 bases. The CDR3 has 16 amino acids. Germline assignment: CDR1 SSHAT and CDR2 FNYEAQ (reference sequence). DNA of the CDR3: TGTGCTAGCAGCTTAGGACTAGCGGGGGCCCAAGAGACCCAGTACTTC. It encodes CASSLGLAGAQETQYF. Full variable domain (missing parts from reference TRBV7-7 and TRBJ2-5): GAGVSQSPRYKVTKRGQDVTLRCDPISSHATLYWYQQALGQGPEFLTYFNYEAQPDKSGLPSDRFSAERPEGSISTLTIQRTEQRDSAMYRCASSLGLAGAQETQYFGPGTRLLVL.

As for this clone: A junction boundary mismatches the germline segment, possibly from a read error. CDR3 protein: CASSFGQGDYGYTF. Written as DNA, the CDR3 is TGTGCCAGCAGTTTCGGACAGGGAGACTATGGTTACACCTTC. This sequence joins TRBV28 and TRBJ1-2; TRBD1 aligns across 8 bases. The germline V gene encodes CDR1 MDHEN and CDR2 SYDVKM. CDR3 length equals 14 residues.

This clone was recorded once. The gene calls are TRBV2 and TRBJ2-2; D is unclear. CDR1 SNHLY and CDR2 FYNNEI come from the germline V gene. Trimming shortened V by 5 bases and J by 6 bases, and 16 bases separated the two germline ends. The CDR3 is 15 residues long. DNA of the CDR3: TGTGCCAGCAGTTTCAACGCGGCATTTCCCGGGGAGCTGTTTTTT. It specifies CASSFNAAFPGELFF.

The chain recombines TRBV5-1 with TRBJ1-1; weak D call: TRBD1 (5 bases). CDR1 is SGHRS, CDR2 YFSETQ, per germline. The CDR3 spans 13 residues. V lost 0 bases to trimming and J lost 8 bases, with 11 bases between them. CDR3 in amino acids: CASSLASGVEAFF. In DNA form, the CDR3 reads TGCGCCAGCAGCTTGGCCTCGGGGGTCGAAGCTTTCTTT.

CDR3 in amino acids: CASSVEDPAPDTQYF. CDR3 in DNA: TGTGCCAGCAGTGTCGAGGATCCGGCCCCAGATACGCAGTATTTT. This sequence joins TRBV2 and TRBJ2-3; D ambiguous. The germline V gene encodes CDR1 SNHLY and CDR2 FYNNEI. The V end lost 4 bases, the J end lost 4 bases, and 15 bases lay between the germline ends. The CDR3 sequence is 15 residues long.

The chain uses TRBV13 and TRBJ2-1; 13 bases line up with TRBD2. J gave up 5 bases and V 5 bases, and 6 bases lay outside the gene matches. Germline V lookup: CDR1 PRHDT, CDR2 FYEKMQ (reference sequence). The CDR3 contains 16 residues. This CDR3 is CASSPTSGRGNNEQFF. For the CDR3, the DNA is TGTGCCAGCAGCCCTACTAGCGGGAGGGGCAACAATGAGCAGTTCTTC. The full variable domain, rest sourced from reference TRBV13 and TRBJ2-1, is AAGVIQSPRHLIKEKRETATLKCYPIPRHDTVYWYQQGPGQDPQFLISFYEKMQSDKGSIPDRFSAQQFSDYHSELNMSSLELGDSALYFCASSPTSGRGNNEQFFGPGTRLTVL.

This clone was detected a few times. This sequence joins TRBV19 and TRBJ2-3; 7 nucleotides align to TRBD2. In germline, CDR1 is LNHDA, CDR2 SQIVND (reference sequence). The V gene end was trimmed by 6 bases and the J gene end by 8 bases; junction bases not matched to a gene: 14. This CDR3 region has 15 residues. The CDR3 nucleotides read TGTGCCAGTAGCTCCTCGCCCAGCGGGGCGATTACGCAGTATTTT. Translating gives CASSSSPSGAITQYF.

The chain uses TRBV5-1 and TRBJ2-7, with 10 bases aligning to TRBD1. The CDR3 runs to 16 residues. The V and J ends lost 3 bases and 1 base, in that order; junction bases with no gene match: 7. From germline, CDR1 is SGHRS and CDR2 YFSETQ. The CDR3 sequence is CASSSQDRGLSYEQYF. Here the CDR3 DNA reads TGCGCCAGCAGCTCGCAAGACAGGGGGCTGTCCTACGAGCAGTACTTC.

The rearrangement uses TRBV2 and TRBJ2-1; D perhaps matches TRBD1 (5 bases). Trimming left V 6 bases short and J 0 bases short, with 9 bases between. Germline CDR1 reads SNHLY; CDR2 reads FYNNEI. CDR3 length: 14 amino acids. The CDR3 is CASRLDSSYNEQFF. In nucleotides, the CDR3 is TGTGCCAGCAGGCTAGACAGCTCCTACAATGAGCAGTTCTTC.

The chain links TRBV9 to TRBJ1-1, with D possibly matching TRBD1 (5 bases). The CDR3 covers 14 residues. Deletions cut 2 bases from V and 0 bases from J, with 8 bases between. The germline gives CDR1 SGDLS, CDR2 YYNGEE. Written as DNA, the CDR3 is TGTGCCAGCAGCGTGGACATTTTGAACACTGAAGCTTTCTTT. Translation: CASSVDILNTEAFF.